This passage covers 4 T cell receptor beta chains from one sample sequenced in a study of blood T cells in healthy people across ages. A J-beta primer mix and a sample-barcoded 5' primer were used in a second PCR of roughly 7 to 12 cycles. TCRdb ran MiXCR on the 5' RACE reads and lists one entry per CDR3 protein. The sample yields roughly 800,000 distinct CDR3 sequences, around 25% seen once. The data also belong to a second study, concerning T cells of mothers and their children.

Sequencing used blood. The origin of the receptors is a boy aged 10-17 years in good health.

The chain joins TRBV20-1 to TRBJ2-5; maybe TRBD2 (6 bases). The DNA end is a closer match to TRBJ2-7, so the J assignment may be wrong. This CDR3 spans 17 amino acids. The germline gives CDR1 DFQATT, CDR2 SNEGSKA (reference sequence). CDR3 protein: CSARDGAGLLGSYEQYF. CDR3 in DNA: TGCAGTGCTAGAGATGGGGCGGGGTTGTTAGGCTCCTACGAGCAGTACTTC.

Only a few counts were recorded for this clonotype. This rearrangement joins TRBV19 to TRBJ2-5, with a tentative D call TRBD2 (5 bases). TRBJ2-1 matches the DNA end more closely, so the J call is doubtful. Germline lookup yields CDR1 LNHDA and CDR2 SQIVND (reference sequence). CDR3 length: 12 residues. CDR3 protein: CASSMEVGEQFF. The CDR3 DNA sequence: TGTGCCAGTAGTATGGAGGTCGGTGAGCAGTTCTTC.

This clonotype showed up just a few times. The genes are TRBV2 and TRBJ2-5, with unresolved D. V was pared by 0 bases and J by 3 bases, with 8 bases between. The germline V gene encodes CDR1 SNHLY and CDR2 FYNNEI. This CDR3 is built from 14 residues. This chain's CDR3 is CASSEARQEETQYF. CDR3 nucleotides: TGTGCCAGCAGTGAAGCGCGTCAAGAAGAGACCCAGTACTTC.

The chain is built from TRBV27 and TRBJ1-1; perhaps TRBD1 as D (5 bases). Germline V gene data show CDR1 as MNHEY and CDR2 as SMNVEV (reference sequence). Trimming stripped 6 bases from V and 0 bases from J, with 8 bases between. CDR3 length: 13 amino acids. CDR3 coding DNA: TGTGCCAGCAGCAGGGTTTTGAACACTGAAGCTTTCTTT. It translates to CASSRVLNTEAFF.